These 19 T cell receptor beta chains came from one sample sequenced in a study of OX40 agonist ivuxolimab in advanced cancers. Measured with immunoSEQ multiplex PCR; TCRdb has only the in-frame clones, and not every one. Among approximately 79,000 clones, over 80% were seen once, and the ten largest hold approximately 8%. The specimen comprised CD4+ or CD8+ T cells sorted from blood, sampled in a trial of the OX40 agonist ivuxolimab. Receptors were obtained from an adult with an advanced solid tumor such as melanoma, head and neck, liver or kidney cancer.

The V call is TRBV9, the J call TRBJ2-1; TRBD2 agrees at 11 bases. The CDR3 spans 16 residues. V trimming: 4 bases; J trimming: 6 bases; junction bases outside the gene matches: 9. The germline V gene encodes CDR1 SGDLS and CDR2 YYNGEE. The CDR3 here is CASSSNLAGGSNEQFF. The CDR3 coding sequence is TGTGCCAGCAGCTCAAACCTAGCGGGGGGCTCCAATGAGCAGTTCTTC. The full variable domain, with the rest looked up from reference TRBV9 and TRBJ2-1, is DSGVTQTPKHLITATGQRVTLRCSPRSGDLSVYWYQQSLDQGLQFLIQYYNGEERAKGNILERFSAQQFPDLHSELNLSSLELGDSALYFCASSSNLAGGSNEQFFGPGTRLTVL.

This chain joins TRBV6-6 and TRBJ1-6; 9 bases align to TRBD1. Germline CDR1 reads MNHNY; CDR2 reads SVGAGI (reference sequence). V lost 2 bases and J lost 10; bases outside the gene matches: 6. The CDR3 covers 15 residues. CDR3: CASSYGGQGTSPLHF. The CDR3 DNA follows: TGTGCCAGCAGTTACGGGGGACAGGGAACATCACCCCTCCACTTT.

This clone was detected many times. The rearrangement joins TRBV6-4 to TRBJ2-7, with D maybe TRBD1 (6 bases). CDR3 length: 13 residues. CDR1 is MRHNA and CDR2 is SNTAGT in the germline V gene. Trimming shortened V by 3 bases and J by 2 bases, and 8 bases separated the two germline ends. CDR3 sequence (DNA): TGTGCCAGCAGTGAAAGGGACACCTACGAGCAGTACTTC. It codes for CASSERDTYEQYF.

This rearrangement joins TRBV6-5 to TRBJ1-1; D is possibly TRBD1 (6 bases). CDR1 is MNHEY, CDR2 SVGAGI, per germline. This CDR3 is 14 amino acids long. With 4 bases removed from V and 3 bases from J, the gap between germline ends came to 12 bases. This CDR3 is CASSWAPGDTEAFF. In DNA, the CDR3 is TGTGCCAGCAGTTGGGCCCCAGGGGACACTGAAGCTTTCTTT.

The CDR3 protein is CASSLQGATNEKLFF. DNA of the CDR3: TGCGCCAGCAGCCTGCAGGGAGCAACTAATGAAAAACTGTTTTTT. The chain is built from TRBV4-1 and TRBJ1-4, with D possibly being TRBD1 (5 bases). V was cut by 4 bases and J by 0 bases, with 9 bases left in between. The germline V gene has CDR1 MGHRA and CDR2 YSYEKL. The CDR3 sequence is 15 residues long.

This chain links TRBV9 with TRBJ2-3; either TRBD1 or TRBD2 may fit D (5 bases each). This CDR3 region has 15 residues. From germline, CDR1 is SGDLS and CDR2 YYNGEE. With 3 bases removed from V and 3 bases from J, the gap between germline ends came to 14 bases. The CDR3 is CASSGWGLLTDTQYF. The DNA of the CDR3 is TGTGCCAGCAGCGGATGGGGGTTATTAACAGATACGCAGTATTTT.

The rearrangement joins TRBV25-1 to TRBJ2-7; D uncertain. Deletions cut 4 bases from V and 2 bases from J, with 12 bases between. This CDR3 comprises 14 residues. Germline V gives CDR1 MGHDK, CDR2 SYGVNS. CDR3 sequence: CASSASSSPYEQYF. As DNA, the CDR3 is TGTGCCAGCAGTGCATCCTCCTCCCCCTACGAGCAGTACTTC.

The chain couples TRBV7-6 to TRBJ1-1; perhaps TRBD1 as D (5 bases). Germline lookup yields CDR1 SGHVS and CDR2 FNYEAQ. The CDR3 length is 16 residues. Trimming left V 1 base short and J 7 bases short, with 19 bases between. CDR3 sequence: CASSLDGATGAVEAFF. The CDR3 DNA is TGTGCCAGCAGCTTAGACGGGGCCACCGGGGCAGTTGAAGCTTTCTTT.

The genes are TRBV11-2 and TRBJ2-7; possibly TRBD2 for D (5 bases). This CDR3 comprises 16 residues. V was clipped by 4 bases and J by 0 bases, with 16 bases between them. CDR1 SGHAT and CDR2 FQNNGV come from the germline V gene. CDR3 in amino acids: CASSSASLSSSYEQYF. In nucleotides, the CDR3 is TGTGCCAGCAGCTCTGCTAGCCTCTCGAGCTCCTACGAGCAGTACTTC. Complete variable domain (other parts from reference TRBV11-2 and TRBJ2-7): EAGVAQSPRYKIIEKRQSVAFWCNPISGHATLYWYQQILGQGPKLLIQFQNNGVVDDSQLPKDRFSAERLKGVDSTLKIQPAKLEDSAVYLCASSSASLSSSYEQYFGPGTRLTVT.

The J gene is TRBJ2-7, the V gene TRBV5-1, with TRBD2 identical over 7 bases. The V gene end was trimmed by 7 bases and the J gene end by 2 bases; junction bases not matched to a gene: 6. This CDR3 is 13 amino acids long. The germline V gene has CDR1 SGHRS and CDR2 YFSETQ. The CDR3: CASAGTTTYEQYF. The CDR3 DNA sequence: TGCGCCAGCGCCGGGACTACCACCTACGAGCAGTACTTC. Full variable domain (missing parts from reference TRBV5-1 and TRBJ2-7): KAGVTQTPRYLIKTRGQQVTLSCSPISGHRSVSWYQQTPGQGLQFLFEYFSETQRNKGNFPGRFSGRQFSNSRSEMNVSTLELGDSALYLCASAGTTTYEQYFGPGTRLTVT.

This clone was detected once. The gene calls are TRBV5-8 and TRBJ2-7; the D is unclear. The CDR3 length is 15 residues. V was pared by 2 bases and J by 0 bases, with 12 bases between. CDR1 is SGHTS and CDR2 is YDEGEE in the germline V gene. The CDR3: CASSFLPSDSYEQYF. The CDR3 nucleotides are TGTGCCAGCAGCTTTTTGCCGTCAGACTCCTACGAGCAGTACTTC.

The chain joins TRBV7-6 to TRBJ1-1; weak D call: TRBD1 (6 bases). The CDR3 spans 15 residues. Trimming shortened V by 1 base and J by 8 bases, and 17 bases separated the two germline ends. The germline V gene has CDR1 SGHVS and CDR2 FNYEAQ. CDR3 loop: CASSLGGGLRVEAFF. CDR3 sequence (DNA): TGTGCCAGCAGCTTAGGAGGGGGACTCAGGGTGGAAGCTTTCTTT.

This chain joins TRBV4-1 and TRBJ2-1, with TRBD2 matching over 12 bases. V shed 1 base, J shed 9 bases, and the junction held 7 bases outside the gene matches. CDR1 MGHRA and CDR2 YSYEKL come from the germline V gene. The CDR3 sequence is 16 residues long. The CDR3 nucleotides read TGCGCCAGCAGCCAAGGTCCTAGCGGGGGGGCCATTGAGCAGTTCTTC. It specifies CASSQGPSGGAIEQFF.

J is TRBJ1-2 and V is TRBV14; D is unclear. From germline, CDR1 is SGHDN and CDR2 FVKESK. V lost 0 bases and J lost 8, with 22 bases in between. The CDR3 loop spans 17 amino acids. CDR3 sequence (DNA): TGTGCCAGCAGCCAAGAGGGAGAAGGGATAACTATGTGGGGCTACACCTTC. Protein sequence: CASSQEGEGITMWGYTF.

This chain connects TRBV4-2 to TRBJ1-5; D remains unclear. Per germline, CDR1 LGHNA and CDR2 YNFKEQ. This CDR3 has 15 residues. V was clipped by 0 bases and J by 0 bases, with 6 bases between them. The CDR3 DNA follows: TGTGCCAGCAGCCAAGATCTGAGTAGCAATCAGCCCCAGCATTTT. Translation: CASSQDLSSNQPQHF.

This chain links TRBV10-3 with TRBJ2-7, with 11 bases matching TRBD1. There are 16 residues in the CDR3. The germline V gene has CDR1 ENHRY and CDR2 SYGVKD. J lost 0 bases, V lost 5 bases, and 6 bases had no gene match. The CDR3 nucleotides are TGTGCCATCAGTACGTCCGGGACAGGGGGCTCCTACGAGCAGTACTTC. Protein: CAISTSGTGGSYEQYF.

The chain recombines TRBV11-3 with TRBJ1-2; the D is unclear. Deletions cut 5 bases from V and 7 bases from J, with 23 bases between. Per germline, CDR1 SGHNT and CDR2 YENEEA. The CDR3 contains 16 residues. CDR3 nucleotide sequence: TGTGCCAGCAGCCTACTCGACTTATCTAATCCCTTTGGCTACACCTTC. The encoded protein is CASSLLDLSNPFGYTF.

The CDR3 sequence is CASSFSGPTYEQYF. In nucleotides, the CDR3 is TGTGCCAGCAGTTTTTCCGGGCCGACCTACGAGCAGTACTTC. This chain connects TRBV27 to TRBJ2-7; D not resolved. V dropped 3 bases and J dropped 2 bases, with 11 bases sitting between them. The CDR3 consists of 14 residues. Germline V lookup: CDR1 MNHEY, CDR2 SMNVEV (reference sequence).

V usage is TRBV6-5 and J usage is TRBJ2-7, with 8 positions matching TRBD1. Germline assignment: CDR1 MNHEY and CDR2 SVGAGI. J was trimmed by 2 bases and V by 0 bases; bases with no gene match: 6. This CDR3 is 16 amino acids long. CDR3 residues: CASSYSTGEAAYEQYF. The CDR3 DNA is TGTGCCAGCAGTTACTCGACAGGGGAGGCGGCCTACGAGCAGTACTTC.